This T cell receptor beta chain was captured by sequencing in a study of T cells of healthy individuals. Germline V gene data show CDR1 as MGHRA and CDR2 as YSYEKL. Trimming shortened V by 3 bases and J by 7 bases, and 4 bases separated the two germline ends. CDR3 size: 11 residues. One entry per CDR3 protein, called by TCRdb with MiXCR from the 5' RACE reads. The table shows about 96,000 distinct CDR3 sequences, with roughly 15% occurring only once. In this sample, this clonotype turned up a few times. The V call is TRBV4-1, the J call TRBJ2-1; D call uncertain. The source is a human donor in good health. The CDR3 loop is CASSHGNEQFF. In DNA form, the CDR3 reads TGCGCCAGCAGCCACGGGAATGAGCAGTTCTTC.